This T cell receptor (beta chain) was identified during a study of T cell changes during pregnancy in multiple sclerosis. Data came from immunoSEQ multiplex PCR; TCRdb stores just in-frame clones and leaves some out. The sample holds about 36,000 clones, around 91% seen once. The CDR3 sequence is 17 residues long. The ends lost 4 bases at V and 2 bases at J; junction bases unmatched: 8. CDR1 and CDR2 (germline): LNHDA, SQIVND (reference sequence). The chain recombines TRBV19 with TRBJ1-5; 10 bases match TRBD1. The input for sequencing was CD8+ T cells from peripheral blood mononuclear cells, taken in the third trimester of pregnancy. This sequence was found in a female donor with multiple sclerosis, enrolled in a pregnancy study. CDR3 protein: CASSTGTGALGNQPQHF. The CDR3 nucleotides read TGTGCCAGTAGTACGGGGACAGGGGCTTTAGGCAATCAGCCCCAGCATTTT.